The 25 T cell receptor beta chains below all came from one sample that was sequenced in a study of T cell changes during pregnancy in multiple sclerosis. Here immunoSEQ multiplex PCR was the method, and the copy in TCRdb shows in-frame clones only, minus some. The sample contains about 87,000 clones, approximately 92% of which appear only once. Sequenced here: peripheral blood, sampled in the third trimester of pregnancy. These receptors all come from a female donor in good health, enrolled as a control in a pregnancy study.

This chain uses TRBV5-4 with TRBJ2-2; no clear D gene. CDR1 and CDR2 (germline): SGHNT, YYREEE (reference sequence). V dropped 3 bases and J dropped 3 bases, with 3 bases sitting between them. This CDR3 has 12 amino acids. This CDR3 is CASSSDTGELFF. CDR3 DNA sequence: TGTGCCAGCAGCTCGGACACCGGGGAGCTGTTTTTT.

This chain uses TRBV7-2 with TRBJ1-1; 10 bases match TRBD1. This CDR3 is 13 amino acids long. Unmatched junction bases numbered 4, after V lost 5 bases and J lost 7 bases. Germline-derived CDR1 and CDR2 are SGHTA and FQGNSA. The CDR3 nucleotides read TGTGCCAGCAGCGCCGACAGGGGGCGTGAAGCTTTCTTT. It yields the protein CASSADRGREAFF.

The genes are TRBV5-1 and TRBJ2-1; 8 bases fit TRBD1. Germline V lookup: CDR1 SGHRS, CDR2 YFSETQ. Trimming at V came to 3 bases and at J to 9 bases, leaving 8 bases not matched to a gene. The CDR3 totals 14 residues. In DNA, the CDR3 is TGCGCCAGCAGCTATGGACAGGGCTCGGGTGAGCAGTTCTTC. This encodes CASSYGQGSGEQFF.

The chain recombines TRBV27 with TRBJ2-7; maybe TRBD1 (6 bases). CDR3 length: 14 residues. Germline values: CDR1 MNHEY, CDR2 SMNVEV (reference sequence). V was shortened by 8 bases and J by 3 bases, with 17 bases between the two germline ends. This CDR3 reads CASRDRTTGYEQYF. The CDR3 nucleotides read TGTGCCAGCCGCGACAGGACAACCGGCTACGAGCAGTACTTC.

The CDR3 sequence: CATSRDKTDYEQYF. The CDR3 nucleotides are TGTGCCACCAGCAGAGATAAAACAGACTACGAGCAGTACTTC. This chain links TRBV15 with TRBJ2-7, with D hard to call. Germline loops: CDR1 LNHNV, CDR2 YYDKDF (reference sequence). This CDR3 contains 14 residues. V was clipped by 0 bases and J by 3 bases, with 9 bases between them. The full variable domain, rest sourced from reference TRBV15 and TRBJ2-7, is DAMVIQNPRYQVTQFGKPVTLSCSQTLNHNVMYWYQQKSSQAPKLLFHYYDKDFNNEADTPDNFQSRRPNTSFCFLDIRSPGLGDTAMYLCATSRDKTDYEQYFGPGTRLTVT.

V is TRBV7-2 and J is TRBJ2-4, with D possibly matching TRBD2 (6 bases). This CDR3 has 13 residues. Looked up from germline, CDR1 is SGHTA and CDR2 is FQGNSA. V was clipped by 1 base and J by 6 bases, with 7 bases between them. The CDR3 DNA sequence: TGTGCCAGCAGCTTAGGGAGGGGAAACATTCAGTACTTC. Residues: CASSLGRGNIQYF.

The chain links TRBV10-3 to TRBJ1-5; D perhaps matches TRBD1 (5 bases). V was shortened by 3 bases and J by 1 base, with 10 bases between the two germline ends. CDR3 length: 15 amino acids. Germline CDR1 ENHRY, CDR2 SYGVKD. CDR3 loop: CAISDRERSNQPQHF. In nucleotides, the CDR3 is TGTGCCATCAGTGACAGGGAACGGAGCAATCAGCCCCAGCATTTT.

This chain links TRBV20-1 with TRBJ2-7; no clear D gene. This CDR3 is built from 11 residues. Germline V lookup: CDR1 DFQATT, CDR2 SNEGSKA (reference sequence). With 6 bases removed from V and 3 bases from J, the gap between germline ends came to 9 bases. CDR3 loop: CSAGEYYEQYF. The CDR3 DNA is TGCAGTGCAGGAGAGTACTACGAGCAGTACTTC.

V gene TRBV7-2 combines with J gene TRBJ2-7; 7 nucleotides line up with TRBD1. The CDR3 loop spans 13 amino acids. The V gene's germline CDR1 is SGHTA and CDR2 FQGNSA. J lost 6 bases, V lost 3 bases, and 5 bases had no gene match. The CDR3 here is CASSFVRQGEQYF. The CDR3 nucleotides are TGTGCCAGCAGCTTTGTGCGACAGGGCGAGCAGTACTTC.

This chain's CDR3 is CASSIRGLAVAGANEQFF. DNA for the CDR3: TGTGCCAGTAGTATACGAGGACTAGCGGTCGCGGGGGCCAATGAGCAGTTCTTC. The chain carries TRBV19 and TRBJ2-1, with 10 bases that match TRBD2. J gave up 6 bases and V 2 bases, and 13 bases lay outside the gene matches. CDR3 length equals 18 residues. The germline V gene has CDR1 LNHDA and CDR2 SQIVND (reference sequence). Drawing the rest from reference TRBV19 and TRBJ2-1, the complete variable domain is DGGITQSPKYLFRKEGQNVTLSCEQNLNHDAMYWYRQDPGQGLRLIYYSQIVNDFQKGDIAEGYSVSREKKESFPLTVTSAQKNPTAFYLCASSIRGLAVAGANEQFFGPGTRLTVL.

V is TRBV27 and J is TRBJ1-1; 7 nucleotides align to TRBD1. The CDR3 has 13 amino acids. From germline, CDR1 is MNHEY and CDR2 SMNVEV (reference sequence). V gave up 0 bases and J gave up 10 bases; unmatched junction bases: 5. The CDR3 bases are TGTGCCAGCAGTTTATCCACAGGGGTTCCAGCTTTCTTT. This sequence encodes CASSLSTGVPAFF.

V is TRBV2 and J is TRBJ1-5; D is ambiguous. Germline-derived CDR1 and CDR2 are SNHLY and FYNNEI. This CDR3 comprises 13 residues. Deletions cut 7 bases from V and 4 bases from J, with 11 bases between. This CDR3 reads CASMRDTNQPQHF. The CDR3 DNA reads as TGTGCCAGCATGAGGGATACTAATCAGCCCCAGCATTTT.

CDR3 amino acids: CASSRNGYEAFF. In DNA form, the CDR3 reads TGTGCCAGCAGCCGAAACGGTTATGAAGCTTTCTTT. V gene TRBV13 combines with J gene TRBJ1-1; D gene ambiguous. The germline V and J ends were trimmed by 5 bases and 7 bases, with 11 bases remaining between them. Germline V gene sequence: CDR1 PRHDT, CDR2 FYEKMQ (reference sequence). The CDR3 runs 12 residues.

This sequence joins TRBV2 and TRBJ2-5, with a tentative D call TRBD2 (5 bases). Trimming took 8 bases from V and 1 from J, leaving 8 bases between them. The CDR3 extends over 12 amino acids. CDR1 is SNHLY, CDR2 FYNNEI, per germline. CDR3 bases: TGTGCCAGCGGGAGAAGCCAAGAGACCCAGTACTTC. Its protein product is CASGRSQETQYF.

The J gene is TRBJ2-7, the V gene TRBV2; TRBD2 is a possible D gene (6 bases). The CDR3 has 14 residues. CDR1 and CDR2 from the germline V gene are SNHLY and FYNNEI. V lost 6 bases to trimming and J lost 1 base, with 13 bases between them. CDR3 region: CASRPLGLSYEQYF. Written as DNA, the CDR3 is TGTGCCAGCAGACCTCTGGGACTTTCCTACGAGCAGTACTTC.

This chain joins TRBV2 and TRBJ2-1; D is undetermined. The CDR3 spans 15 residues. Germline values: CDR1 SNHLY, CDR2 FYNNEI. Deletions cut 6 bases from V and 0 bases from J, with 12 bases between. This CDR3 reads CASSVRRSSYNEQFF. CDR3 coding DNA: TGTGCCAGCAGCGTACGTCGGAGCTCCTACAATGAGCAGTTCTTC.

The chain links TRBV4-2 to TRBJ1-3; possible D gene TRBD1, 5 bases. The CDR3 sequence is 18 residues long. Per the germline V gene, CDR1 is LGHNA and CDR2 is YNFKEQ. V lost 1 base to trimming and J lost 3 bases, with 19 bases between them. This chain's CDR3 is CASSQALYRTVRGNTIYF. CDR3 sequence (DNA): TGTGCCAGCAGCCAAGCCCTATACAGGACCGTCCGTGGAAACACCATATATTTT.

The chain employs TRBV18 and TRBJ1-1; D might be TRBD1 (5 bases). Germline-derived CDR1 and CDR2 are KGHSH and LQKENI. This CDR3 has 15 amino acids. V shed 1 base and J shed 1 base, with 10 bases lying between them. CDR3 residues: CASSPQDSANTEAFF. CDR3 bases: TGTGCCAGCTCACCACAAGACAGTGCGAACACTGAAGCTTTCTTT.

This clone has only one observation. The chain uses TRBV7-6 and TRBJ2-1; TRBD2 matches at 7 bases. Germline CDR1 SGHVS, CDR2 FNYEAQ. This CDR3 is 14 amino acids long. Trimming cost V 2 bases and J 7 bases; bases outside gene matches: 5. The CDR3 reads CASSLTGGGNEQFF. In DNA, the CDR3 is TGTGCCAGCAGCTTAACTGGGGGAGGGAATGAGCAGTTCTTC.

The rearrangement joins TRBV11-2 to TRBJ2-7; TRBD1 aligns across 7 bases. Germline CDR1 SGHAT, CDR2 FQNNGV. The junction had 9 bases not matched to a gene; V was cut back by 5 bases and J by 2 bases. The CDR3 spans 15 residues. The CDR3 here is CASSQRQGLTYEQYF. The CDR3 DNA sequence: TGTGCCAGCAGCCAGAGACAGGGATTGACCTACGAGCAGTACTTC.

The V gene is TRBV6-6, the J gene TRBJ1-1; D is perhaps TRBD1 (5 bases). The germline V and J ends were trimmed by 0 bases and 1 base, with 6 bases remaining between them. CDR3 length equals 14 residues. Germline V gene lookup returns CDR1 MNHNY and CDR2 SVGAGI (reference sequence). CDR3 sequence reads: CASSYSTANTEAFF. For the CDR3, the DNA is TGTGCCAGCAGTTACTCGACAGCGAACACTGAAGCTTTCTTT.

This clone was seen once. The V call is TRBV27, the J call TRBJ2-5; D gene uncertain. The CDR3 covers 13 residues. The ends were cut back, 4 bases at V and 5 bases at J, with 11 bases in the middle. CDR1 MNHEY and CDR2 SMNVEV come from the germline V gene (reference sequence). The CDR3 here is CASSSFGRETQYF. The CDR3 DNA reads TGTGCCAGCAGTTCATTTGGTCGGGAGACCCAGTACTTC.

The V gene is TRBV7-9, the J gene TRBJ2-7; D is perhaps TRBD1 (6 bases). The germline V gene has CDR1 SEHNR and CDR2 FQNEAQ (reference sequence). Trimming took off 4 bases at V and 7 bases at J, with 20 bases between the two ends. The CDR3 runs to 15 residues. The CDR3 region has the DNA TGTGCCAGCAGCTCCCCGGGACAAGGGATTCTAGAGCAGTACTTC. Residues: CASSSPGQGILEQYF. The full variable domain, with the rest looked up from reference TRBV7-9 and TRBJ2-7, is DTGVSQNPRHKITKRGQNVTFRCDPISEHNRLYWYRQTLGQGPEFLTYFQNEAQLEKSRLLSDRFSAERPKGSFSTLEIQRTEQGDSAMYLCASSSPGQGILEQYFGPGTRLTVT.

This rearrangement joins TRBV10-3 to TRBJ2-1, with D possibly being TRBD1 (6 bases). Per germline, CDR1 ENHRY and CDR2 SYGVKD. The germline V and J ends were trimmed by 3 bases and 6 bases, with 15 bases remaining between them. CDR3 size: 15 residues. Written as DNA, the CDR3 is TGTGCCATCAGTGACCCTCCACAGGGCCTCAATGAGCAGTTCTTC. Protein product: CAISDPPQGLNEQFF.

This sequence joins TRBV7-9 and TRBJ2-7; D is ambiguous. With 3 bases removed from V and 3 bases from J, the gap between germline ends came to 6 bases. Germline CDR1 SEHNR, CDR2 FQNEAQ (reference sequence). This CDR3 contains 12 residues. CDR3 amino acids: CASSFGLYEQYF. The CDR3 coding sequence is TGTGCCAGCAGCTTTGGCCTCTACGAGCAGTACTTC.